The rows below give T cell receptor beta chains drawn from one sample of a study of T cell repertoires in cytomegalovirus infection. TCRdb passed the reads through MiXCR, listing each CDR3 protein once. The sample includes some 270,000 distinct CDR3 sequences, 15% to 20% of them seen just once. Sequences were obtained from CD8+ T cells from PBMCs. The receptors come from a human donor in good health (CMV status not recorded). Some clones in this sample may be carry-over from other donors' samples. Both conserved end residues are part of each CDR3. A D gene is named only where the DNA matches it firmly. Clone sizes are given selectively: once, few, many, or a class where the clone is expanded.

TGCAGTGCTAGAGCAGAGATCTATGGCTACACCTTC | CSARAEIYGYTF | TRBV20-1 | 12 | - | few | TRBJ1-2
TGTGCCAGCAGTGCCCCACCTGGCACTGAAGCTTTCTTT | CASSAPPGTEAFF | TRBV2 | 13 | - | - | TRBJ1-1
TGTGCCAGCAGTTACGACGGTACAGGGTGGACGATTAATTCACCCCTCCACTTT | CASSYDGTGWTINSPLHF | TRBV6-6 | 18 | - | many | TRBJ1-6
TGTGCCAGCACTCCCGATCCAGGGCCTGATACGCAGTATTTT | CASTPDPGPDTQYF | TRBV6-2/TRBV6-3 | 14 | - | few | TRBJ2-3
TGTGCCAGCAGCTTGTCGCGGCCCGGCAGTTATCTGGATACGCAGTATTTT | CASSLSRPGSYLDTQYF | TRBV7-2 | 17 | - | many | TRBJ2-3
TGCAGTGCTAGAGAGGAGGGTCAGCCCTACGAGCAGTACTTC | CSAREEGQPYEQYF | TRBV20-1 | 14 | - | many | TRBJ2-7
TGTGCCAGCAGTTCAATACGATTGGACAGCTCGGGAGGAAACACCATATATTTT | CASSSIRLDSSGGNTIYF | TRBV12-3/TRBV12-4 | 18 | - | - | TRBJ1-3
TGCGCCAGCAGCCAAGATATTTCGGGAAACGAGCAGTACTTC | CASSQDISGNEQYF | TRBV4-1 | 14 | - | many | TRBJ2-7
TGTGCCACCAGTACGGCGGATGAAAAACTGTTTTTT | CATSTADEKLFF | TRBV24-1 | 12 | - | - | TRBJ1-4
TGTGCCATCGGTGAGCGGAACGGGGGGAGCGCCGCACCCCTCCACTTT | CAIGERNGGSAAPLHF | TRBV10-3 | 16 | - | - | TRBJ1-6
TGTGCCATCAGTGAGGATGGGGACCCACAAGTCGAGCAGTACTTC | CAISEDGDPQVEQYF | TRBV10-3 | 15 | - | few | TRBJ2-7
TGTGCCAGCAGTCCACATAGCGGGGGGCGGGGAAATGAGCAGTTCTTC | CASSPHSGGRGNEQFF | TRBV28 | 16 | TRBD2 | many | TRBJ2-1
TGTGCCAGCAGCAGAGAGACCCGCCGGGGCTCCTACGAGCAGTACTTC | CASSRETRRGSYEQYF | TRBV7-2 | 16 | - | many | TRBJ2-7
TGCAGTGCTAGAGCCCTGGGTCTCACTGAAGCTTTCTTT | CSARALGLTEAFF | TRBV20-1 | 13 | - | few | TRBJ1-1
TGTGCCAGCAGTGAAGCAACTGATTACAATGAGCAGTTCTTC | CASSEATDYNEQFF | TRBV2 | 14 | - | - | TRBJ2-1
TGTGCCAGCAGTTTATTTCCCGCAGCTAACTATGGCTACACCTTC | CASSLFPAANYGYTF | TRBV28 | 15 | - | few | TRBJ1-2
TGTGCCAGCAGCCACGCAGGGGGCACTGAAGCTTTCTTT | CASSHAGGTEAFF | TRBV7-6 | 13 | TRBD1 | many | TRBJ1-1
TGTGCCAGCAGTTCCACGACAGATAGCGAGCAGTACTTC | CASSSTTDSEQYF | TRBV28 | 13 | - | many | TRBJ2-7
TGTGCCAGCAGCCAAGCCGGGGGATCAAACTATGGCTACACCTTC | CASSQAGGSNYGYTF | TRBV11-2 | 15 | - | - | TRBJ1-2